The TCR beta chain under discussion was sequenced for a study of beta chain features in type 1 diabetes. Trimming left V 3 bases short and J 11 bases short, with 16 bases between. The CDR3 consists of 13 residues. The V gene's germline CDR1 is KGHSH and CDR2 LQKENI. All of the isolated RNA was reverse transcribed, so expressed TCRB transcripts were sequenced. The method was immunoSEQ multiplex PCR; TCRdb's version includes in-frame clones alone and lacks a portion of them. In the table there are 130,000 to 150,000 clones, about 9.2% of which are singletons. This clone was found a few times. The rearrangement joins TRBV18 to TRBJ2-5; D possibly corresponds to TRBD1 (5 bases). The sequenced sample consisted of central memory CD4+ T cells from blood. The source is a man between 18 and 29 years old in good health. CDR3: CASSPRQPEEQYF. CDR3 DNA: TGTGCCAGCTCACCCCGACAGCCTGAAGAGCAGTACTTC.